The sequence of this TCR beta chain was determined in a study of shared clonotypes between healthy human individuals. The CDR3 runs to 15 residues. Between the trimmed V and J ends, which lost 5 bases and 1 base, there was a span of 14 bases. The germline CDR1 and CDR2 sequences are MNHEY and SVGAGI. Profiled with immunoSEQ multiplex PCR; TCRdb holds only in-frame clones, not every one. Of around 600,000 clones in the sample, 85% to 95% were seen once. Selected positively for CCR7 and CD45RO-negative, naive CD8 cells excluded terminally differentiated effector memory CD45RA+ cells. This clone turned up a few times.

Sequenced input: naive CD8+ T cells sorted from blood. This TCR was sampled from a young woman in good health. The V and J genes are TRBV6-5 and TRBJ1-1, with D maybe TRBD1 (6 bases). In DNA, the CDR3 is TGTGCCAGCAGTATTATCGACAGGAGGAACACTGAAGCTTTCTTT. This translates into CASSIIDRRNTEAFF.